This is a list of T cell receptor beta chains from one sample in a study of cytomegalovirus exposure and HLA in healthy donors. The table came from immunoSEQ multiplex PCR; TCRdb's copy has only in-frame clones and leaves some out. This sample has about 130,000 clones, with approximately 77% found just once. The sequencing input was PBMCs. The receptors originated from a woman in her forties in good health and CMV-seronegative. CDR3s include the opening cysteine and the closing phenylalanine or tryptophan. The order of the fields is clone size, J gene, D gene, V gene, CDR3 protein, CDR3 DNA. D genes are given only for firm matches. Only part of the rows carry a size: once, few, many, or a class if the clone is expanded.

clone_size: -; j_call: TRBJ2-1; d_call: TRBD2; v_call: TRBV15; cdr3_aa: CAISRGGLYNEQFF; cdr3_nt: TGTGCCATCTCGCGGGGGGGGCTATACAATGAGCAGTTCTTC
clone_size: -; j_call: TRBJ1-6; d_call: -; v_call: TRBV5-6; cdr3_aa: CASKRAGLGSPLHF; cdr3_nt: TGTGCCAGCAAACGAGCGGGGCTGGGGTCACCCCTCCACTTT
clone_size: once; j_call: TRBJ2-3; d_call: TRBD1; v_call: TRBV7-9; cdr3_aa: CASSPGTGITDTQYF; cdr3_nt: TGTGCCAGCAGCCCCGGGACAGGTATCACAGATACGCAGTATTTT
clone_size: -; j_call: TRBJ1-5; d_call: TRBD1; v_call: TRBV19; cdr3_aa: CASSPGQGWGQPQHF; cdr3_nt: TGTGCCAGTAGTCCCGGACAGGGGTGGGGTCAGCCCCAGCATTTT
clone_size: -; j_call: TRBJ2-1; d_call: -; v_call: TRBV5-1; cdr3_aa: CASSRSAGSGEQFF; cdr3_nt: TGCGCCAGCAGCAGGTCGGCAGGGTCGGGTGAGCAGTTCTTC
clone_size: -; j_call: TRBJ1-3; d_call: -; v_call: TRBV29-1; cdr3_aa: CSVVPGHAEGDTIYF; cdr3_nt: TGCAGCGTAGTCCCGGGCCACGCTGAGGGGGACACCATATATTTT
clone_size: -; j_call: TRBJ1-5; d_call: TRBD1; v_call: TRBV4-1; cdr3_aa: CASSPGQENQPQHF; cdr3_nt: TGCGCCAGCAGCCCCGGACAGGAAAATCAGCCCCAGCATTTT
clone_size: -; j_call: TRBJ1-2; d_call: -; v_call: TRBV7-2; cdr3_aa: CASSLDRGGYTF; cdr3_nt: TGTGCCAGCAGCTTAGATAGGGGAGGCTACACCTTC
clone_size: -; j_call: TRBJ1-2; d_call: TRBD1; v_call: TRBV10-2; cdr3_aa: CASSKDRELSGYTF; cdr3_nt: TGCGCCAGCAGTAAAGACAGGGAGTTGTCCGGCTACACCTTC
clone_size: -; j_call: TRBJ2-5; d_call: -; v_call: TRBV6-6; cdr3_aa: CASSYSGRGASSQYF; cdr3_nt: TGTGCCAGCAGTTACTCGGGCAGGGGAGCGAGTTCCCAGTACTTC
clone_size: -; j_call: TRBJ1-1; d_call: -; v_call: TRBV18; cdr3_aa: CASSPLPGMNTEAFF; cdr3_nt: TGTGCCAGCTCACCATTGCCGGGAATGAACACTGAAGCTTTCTTT
clone_size: once; j_call: TRBJ1-1; d_call: TRBD1; v_call: TRBV29-1; cdr3_aa: CSVEEGPDRSVAFF; cdr3_nt: TGCAGCGTTGAAGAAGGCCCGGACAGGTCTGTTGCTTTCTTT
clone_size: -; j_call: TRBJ2-7; d_call: TRBD1; v_call: TRBV28; cdr3_aa: CASRSGDRGYEQYF; cdr3_nt: TGTGCCAGCAGGAGCGGGGACAGGGGCTACGAGCAGTACTTC
clone_size: many; j_call: TRBJ2-2; d_call: TRBD2; v_call: TRBV4-3; cdr3_aa: CASSQGFRTSNTGELFF; cdr3_nt: TGCGCCAGCAGCCAAGGCTTTAGGACTAGCAACACCGGGGAGCTGTTTTTT
clone_size: once; j_call: TRBJ2-3; d_call: -; v_call: TRBV7-2; cdr3_aa: CASSLVAPTADTQYF; cdr3_nt: TGTGCCAGCAGCTTAGTAGCCCCTACGGCAGATACGCAGTATTTT
clone_size: once; j_call: TRBJ2-7; d_call: TRBD1; v_call: TRBV27; cdr3_aa: CASRAGDRAYEQYF; cdr3_nt: TGTGCCAGCAGAGCCGGGGACAGGGCCTACGAGCAGTACTTC
clone_size: -; j_call: TRBJ2-7; d_call: -; v_call: TRBV6-5; cdr3_aa: CASSYSANSGYEQYF; cdr3_nt: TGTGCCAGCAGTTACTCGGCCAATTCGGGCTACGAGCAGTACTTC
clone_size: -; j_call: TRBJ2-2; d_call: -; v_call: TRBV7-2; cdr3_aa: CASSLAGRPSNTGELFF; cdr3_nt: TGTGCCAGCAGCTTAGCGGGGAGGCCCTCGAACACCGGGGAGCTGTTTTTT
clone_size: once; j_call: TRBJ2-7; d_call: -; v_call: TRBV4-2; cdr3_aa: CASSPGQDEQYF; cdr3_nt: TGTGCCAGCAGCCCGGGACAAGACGAGCAGTACTTC
clone_size: -; j_call: TRBJ1-5; d_call: -; v_call: TRBV7-9; cdr3_aa: CASSPEGLGNQPQHF; cdr3_nt: TGTGCCAGCAGCCCGGAGGGACTTGGCAATCAGCCCCAGCATTTT
clone_size: few; j_call: TRBJ2-6; d_call: TRBD1; v_call: TRBV7-9; cdr3_aa: CASSLGQGAPGANVLTF; cdr3_nt: TGTGCCAGCAGCTTGGGTCAGGGGGCGCCTGGGGCCAACGTCCTGACTTTC
clone_size: -; j_call: TRBJ1-2; d_call: TRBD1; v_call: TRBV6-1; cdr3_aa: CASSDGTGASYGYTF; cdr3_nt: TGTGCCAGCAGTGATGGGACAGGGGCGTCATATGGCTACACCTTC
clone_size: -; j_call: TRBJ2-2; d_call: -; v_call: TRBV7-9; cdr3_aa: CASSSRRGSVAGELFF; cdr3_nt: TGTGCCAGCAGCTCGAGACGAGGCTCTGTCGCCGGGGAGCTGTTTTTT
clone_size: -; j_call: TRBJ1-1; d_call: TRBD1; v_call: TRBV29-1; cdr3_aa: CSVDYRGENTEAFF; cdr3_nt: TGCAGCGTTGATTACAGGGGGGAGAACACTGAAGCTTTCTTT
clone_size: -; j_call: TRBJ2-2; d_call: -; v_call: TRBV19; cdr3_aa: CASSHRETGELFF; cdr3_nt: TGTGCCAGTAGCCACAGGGAAACCGGGGAGCTGTTTTTT
clone_size: -; j_call: TRBJ2-2; d_call: TRBD1; v_call: TRBV5-6; cdr3_aa: CASSPPGQGAGELFF; cdr3_nt: TGTGCCAGCAGCCCCCCGGGACAGGGGGCCGGGGAGCTGTTTTTT
clone_size: -; j_call: TRBJ1-1; d_call: -; v_call: TRBV7-9; cdr3_aa: CASSLGAGAPDTEAFF; cdr3_nt: TGTGCCAGCAGCTTAGGGGCGGGGGCGCCGGACACTGAAGCTTTCTTT
clone_size: -; j_call: TRBJ2-3; d_call: TRBD2; v_call: TRBV9; cdr3_aa: CASIAGGPDTQYF; cdr3_nt: TGTGCCAGCATAGCGGGGGGACCAGATACGCAGTATTTT
clone_size: once; j_call: TRBJ1-5; d_call: TRBD1; v_call: TRBV6-5; cdr3_aa: CASSYSQGANQPQHF; cdr3_nt: TGTGCCAGCAGTTACTCACAGGGGGCAAATCAGCCCCAGCATTTT
clone_size: -; j_call: TRBJ2-7; d_call: TRBD1; v_call: TRBV29-1; cdr3_aa: CSVLQTGAYEQYF; cdr3_nt: TGCAGCGTCCTCCAGACAGGGGCCTACGAGCAGTACTTC
clone_size: -; j_call: TRBJ2-1; d_call: -; v_call: TRBV10-3; cdr3_aa: CAIGGVSYNEQFF; cdr3_nt: TGTGCCATCGGCGGGGTTTCCTACAATGAGCAGTTCTTC
clone_size: -; j_call: TRBJ2-3; d_call: -; v_call: TRBV28; cdr3_aa: CASSQGGVTGPDTQYF; cdr3_nt: TGTGCCAGCAGCCAAGGGGGAGTCACAGGTCCAGATACGCAGTATTTT
clone_size: -; j_call: TRBJ2-1; d_call: TRBD2; v_call: TRBV5-1; cdr3_aa: CASSLAGTSGGHGNEQFF; cdr3_nt: TGCGCCAGCAGCTTGGCCGGGACTAGCGGGGGGCATGGCAATGAGCAGTTCTTC
clone_size: -; j_call: TRBJ1-1; d_call: -; v_call: TRBV28; cdr3_aa: CATGGDLNTEAFF; cdr3_nt: TGTGCCACGGGGGGGGATTTGAACACTGAAGCTTTCTTT
clone_size: -; j_call: TRBJ2-1; d_call: -; v_call: TRBV19; cdr3_aa: CASRVYNEQFF; cdr3_nt: TGTGCCAGCAGGGTTTACAATGAGCAGTTCTTC
clone_size: -; j_call: TRBJ2-1; d_call: TRBD2; v_call: TRBV7-9; cdr3_aa: CASRVSGGEYNEQFF; cdr3_nt: TGTGCCAGCAGGGTTAGCGGGGGGGAGTACAATGAGCAGTTCTTC
clone_size: -; j_call: TRBJ2-1; d_call: TRBD2; v_call: TRBV29-1; cdr3_aa: CSVGTSGVYNEQFF; cdr3_nt: TGCAGCGTTGGAACTAGCGGGGTCTACAATGAGCAGTTCTTC
clone_size: -; j_call: TRBJ2-7; d_call: -; v_call: TRBV4-3; cdr3_aa: CASSQKYSSYEQYF; cdr3_nt: TGCGCCAGCAGCCAAAAGTACTCATCCTACGAGCAGTACTTC
clone_size: once; j_call: TRBJ2-7; d_call: TRBD2; v_call: TRBV10-3; cdr3_aa: CAISARGEGATYEQYF; cdr3_nt: TGTGCCATCAGTGCCCGGGGGGAGGGAGCCACCTACGAGCAGTACTTC
clone_size: once; j_call: TRBJ1-1; d_call: TRBD1; v_call: TRBV7-9; cdr3_aa: CASSLSLLGQGGEAFF; cdr3_nt: TGTGCCAGCAGCCTAAGTCTATTGGGACAGGGGGGTGAAGCTTTCTTT
clone_size: -; j_call: TRBJ2-1; d_call: -; v_call: TRBV20-1; cdr3_aa: CSADRGTEQFF; cdr3_nt: TGCAGTGCAGATCGAGGCACCGAGCAGTTCTTC
clone_size: -; j_call: TRBJ2-1; d_call: TRBD2; v_call: TRBV9; cdr3_aa: CASSVDVASGGYNEQFF; cdr3_nt: TGTGCCAGCAGCGTAGATGTTGCTAGCGGGGGGTACAATGAGCAGTTCTTC
clone_size: -; j_call: TRBJ1-2; d_call: TRBD1; v_call: TRBV6-5; cdr3_aa: CASSYSTQGARGYTF; cdr3_nt: TGTGCCAGCAGTTACTCGACACAGGGGGCGAGAGGCTACACCTTC
clone_size: -; j_call: TRBJ1-2; d_call: -; v_call: TRBV5-1; cdr3_aa: CASSFGQVGPRGNGYTF; cdr3_nt: TGCGCCAGCAGCTTCGGTCAGGTAGGGCCAAGGGGGAATGGCTACACCTTC
clone_size: -; j_call: TRBJ2-1; d_call: TRBD2; v_call: TRBV5-4; cdr3_aa: CASSPGLAGGPGNEQFF; cdr3_nt: TGTGCCAGCAGCCCCGGACTAGCGGGGGGGCCAGGAAATGAGCAGTTCTTC
clone_size: -; j_call: TRBJ2-2; d_call: TRBD2; v_call: TRBV29-1; cdr3_aa: CSVGGTSGTITGELFF; cdr3_nt: TGCAGCGTTGGGGGGACTAGCGGGACGATCACCGGGGAGCTGTTTTTT
clone_size: few; j_call: TRBJ2-1; d_call: -; v_call: TRBV12-5; cdr3_aa: CASGRPAPTMLNEQFF; cdr3_nt: TGTGCTAGTGGTCGCCCGGCCCCGACAATGTTGAATGAGCAGTTCTTC
clone_size: -; j_call: TRBJ1-5; d_call: TRBD1; v_call: TRBV19; cdr3_aa: CASSIGDRLQPQHF; cdr3_nt: TGTGCCAGTAGCATAGGGGACAGACTTCAGCCCCAGCATTTT
clone_size: -; j_call: TRBJ2-7; d_call: TRBD1; v_call: TRBV28; cdr3_aa: CASGTDNYEQYF; cdr3_nt: TGTGCCAGCGGGACAGATAACTACGAGCAGTACTTC
clone_size: -; j_call: TRBJ2-7; d_call: -; v_call: TRBV7-2; cdr3_aa: CASSPAPAGTTRSEQYF; cdr3_nt: TGTGCCAGCAGCCCCGCTCCAGCGGGGACAACTCGCTCCGAGCAGTACTTC
clone_size: few; j_call: TRBJ1-4; d_call: -; v_call: TRBV11-2; cdr3_aa: CASSLGGRANEKLFF; cdr3_nt: TGTGCCAGCAGCTTGGGGGGGAGGGCTAATGAAAAACTGTTTTTT
clone_size: -; j_call: TRBJ2-7; d_call: TRBD1; v_call: TRBV27; cdr3_aa: CASSRDRGFYEQYF; cdr3_nt: TGTGCCAGCAGCCGGGACAGGGGTTTCTACGAGCAGTACTTC
clone_size: -; j_call: TRBJ2-3; d_call: -; v_call: TRBV6-1; cdr3_aa: CASSEARIGDTQYF; cdr3_nt: TGTGCCAGCAGTGAAGCGCGCATTGGAGATACGCAGTATTTT
clone_size: -; j_call: TRBJ1-4; d_call: TRBD1; v_call: TRBV7-2; cdr3_aa: CASSRQGTNEKLFF; cdr3_nt: TGTGCCAGCAGCCGACAGGGAACTAATGAAAAACTGTTTTTT
clone_size: -; j_call: TRBJ2-7; d_call: -; v_call: TRBV14; cdr3_aa: CASSRQQASLYEQYF; cdr3_nt: TGTGCCAGCAGCCGCCAACAGGCGTCCCTCTACGAGCAGTACTTC
clone_size: -; j_call: TRBJ2-7; d_call: -; v_call: TRBV6-4; cdr3_aa: CASRGKGAGQYF; cdr3_nt: TGTGCCAGCAGGGGAAAGGGAGCGGGGCAGTACTTC
clone_size: -; j_call: TRBJ1-1; d_call: -; v_call: TRBV7-6; cdr3_aa: CASSQDKVGGTEAFF; cdr3_nt: TGTGCCAGCAGTCAAGACAAAGTAGGGGGTACTGAAGCTTTCTTT
clone_size: -; j_call: TRBJ1-2; d_call: -; v_call: TRBV6-1; cdr3_aa: CASSFQGSGYTF; cdr3_nt: TGTGCCAGCAGTTTCCAGGGATCTGGCTACACCTTC
clone_size: -; j_call: TRBJ1-3; d_call: TRBD1; v_call: TRBV28; cdr3_aa: CASSLGDRRSGNTIYF; cdr3_nt: TGTGCCAGCAGTTTGGGGGACAGACGCTCTGGAAACACCATATATTTT